This TCR beta chain was retrieved from a study of cytomegalovirus exposure and HLA in healthy donors. Regarding the study as a whole: Productive rates of about 87% or about 30% were seen for most TCR beta V segments in an earlier analysis.

Turning to this clone: Its antigen is unidentified.

The PCR contained 60 Vbeta and 13 Jbeta primers. Method: immunoSEQ multiplex PCR; TCRdb's copy keeps in-frame clones and lacks some. The data contain approximately 74,000 clones, around 78% of them seen just once; the ten biggest clones take up around 9.7%. The CDR3 spans 14 residues. The germline CDR1 and CDR2 sequences are MNHNS and SASEGT. Unmatched junction bases numbered 5, after V lost 7 bases and J lost 1 base. The sequence derives from a middle-aged man in good health and CMV-seronegative. Sequencing used PBMCs. V gene TRBV6-1 combines with J gene TRBJ2-7, with 9 bases lining up with TRBD1. CDR3 in DNA: TGTGCCAGCAAGCCGGGACAGGGTTCCTACGAGCAGTACTTC. Translation gives CASKPGQGSYEQYF.